Shown below are 12 T cell receptor beta chains from a single sample sequenced in a study of shared clonotypes between healthy human individuals. Clones were read by immunoSEQ multiplex PCR, and TCRdb kept only the in-frame ones, dropping some. The repertoire holds 2 million to 2.5 million clones, with under 97% as singletons. The specimen sequenced was naive CD4+ T cells sorted from blood. Indicated subset: CD45RA+ positively selected. Source of these receptors: a man younger than 35 in good health.

The chain joins TRBV1 to TRBJ1-6; the DNA was not compared with TRBD1, the D call given in the table. TRBV1 is tagged as a pseudogene. This CDR3 spans 15 amino acids. The chain's CDR3 is CTSSIGTAYNSPLHF. CDR3 DNA: TGCACCAGCAGCATCGGGACAGCCTATAATTCACCCCTCCACTTT.

The chain has TRBV6-6 and TRBJ2-7; 10 nucleotides agree with TRBD1. CDR1 is MNHNY, CDR2 SVGAGI, per germline (reference sequence). The CDR3 extends over 16 amino acids. The ends lost 2 bases at V and 5 bases at J; junction bases unmatched: 9. CDR3 region: CASSYNGQGVVNEQYF. CDR3 DNA: TGTGCCAGCAGTTACAATGGACAGGGGGTTGTCAACGAGCAGTACTTC.

This rearrangement joins TRBV28 to TRBJ2-7; possible D gene TRBD2, 6 bases. V was pared by 3 bases and J by 5 bases, with 17 bases between. There are 15 residues in the CDR3. The germline CDR1 and CDR2 sequences are MDHEN and SYDVKM. CDR3 sequence: CASSLGPGRFHEQYF. As DNA, the CDR3 is TGTGCCAGCAGTTTGGGACCAGGGAGGTTCCACGAGCAGTACTTC.

The chain employs TRBV30 and TRBJ1-2; the D gene is possibly TRBD1 (6 bases). CDR1 is GTSNPN, CDR2 SVGIG, per germline (reference sequence). Trimming removed 6 bases from V and 0 bases from J, with 11 bases in between. This CDR3 is 13 amino acids long. The CDR3 sequence is CACRTATNYGYTF. CDR3 nucleotides: TGTGCCTGTAGGACAGCTACTAACTATGGCTACACCTTC.

The rearrangement uses TRBV5-6 and TRBJ2-3; weak D call: TRBD1 (6 bases). From germline, CDR1 is SGHDT and CDR2 YYEEEE. CDR3 length equals 15 residues. Trimming took off 3 bases at V and 0 bases at J, with 11 bases between the two ends. The CDR3 sequence: CASSWGRFSTDTQYF. As DNA, the CDR3 is TGTGCCAGCAGCTGGGGGCGATTTAGCACAGATACGCAGTATTTT.

This clone was found once. The chain links TRBV4-1 to TRBJ2-7; 11 positions agree with TRBD1. CDR1 and CDR2 (germline): MGHRA, YSYEKL. CDR3 length equals 16 residues. V trimming: 1 base; J trimming: 2 bases; junction bases outside the gene matches: 4. Written as DNA, the CDR3 is TGCGCCAGCAGCCAAGCAGGACAGGGGGCCGCCTACGAGCAGTACTTC. Residues: CASSQAGQGAAYEQYF.

As for this clone: The sample holds other DNA sequences that translate to the same CDR3. The chain carries TRBV2 and TRBJ1-6; 7 nucleotides line up with TRBD1. After removal of 2 bases from V and 7 bases from J, the junction contained 2 bases not matched to a gene. The CDR3 extends over 14 amino acids. In germline, CDR1 is SNHLY, CDR2 FYNNEI. The CDR3 here is CASSERGRNSPLHF. The CDR3 coding sequence is TGTGCCAGCAGTGAAAGGGGGCGGAATTCACCCCTCCACTTT.

The rearrangement uses TRBV5-1 and TRBJ2-3; TRBD2 agrees at 13 bases. Germline V gives CDR1 SGHRS, CDR2 YFSETQ. Germline trimming cut 4 bases from V and 1 base from J; bases unmatched to any gene: 15. The CDR3 sequence is 20 residues long. CDR3: CASSPSRTSGRGAGTDTQYF. The CDR3 DNA follows: TGCGCCAGCAGCCCCTCCAGGACTAGCGGGAGAGGGGCTGGCACAGATACGCAGTATTTT. The full variable domain, with the rest looked up from reference TRBV5-1 and TRBJ2-3, is KAGVTQTPRYLIKTRGQQVTLSCSPISGHRSVSWYQQTPGQGLQFLFEYFSETQRNKGNFPGRFSGRQFSNSRSEMNVSTLELGDSALYLCASSPSRTSGRGAGTDTQYFGPGTRLTVL.

The chain couples TRBV5-4 to TRBJ2-1; perhaps TRBD2 as D (5 bases). CDR1 is SGHNT and CDR2 is YYREEE in the germline V gene (reference sequence). The CDR3 runs 18 residues. Trimming removed 4 bases at V and 6 bases at J, with 26 bases between. The CDR3 spells CASSPGGLRDYSGNEQFF. CDR3 nucleotides: TGTGCCAGCAGCCCTGGAGGATTAAGGGATTATTCGGGCAATGAGCAGTTCTTC.

The gene calls are TRBV27 and TRBJ1-2; D gene uncertain. Per germline, CDR1 MNHEY and CDR2 SMNVEV (reference sequence). There are 13 residues in the CDR3. V lost 4 bases and J 4 bases, leaving 10 bases between the germline ends. The CDR3 nucleotides are TGTGCCAGCAGTTCCGCGACGGGCTATGGCTACACCTTC. It specifies CASSSATGYGYTF.

A single count supports this clone. V is TRBV6-6 and J is TRBJ1-2; D not resolved. V lost 7 bases and J lost 7, with 16 bases in between. CDR3 size: 13 residues. Germline CDR1 reads MNHNY; CDR2 reads SVGAGI (reference sequence). CDR3 amino acids: CASNHELSSGYTF. For the CDR3, the DNA is TGTGCCAGCAATCATGAACTTTCCTCTGGCTACACCTTC.

This chain connects TRBV9 to TRBJ1-4; a possible D gene is TRBD1 (6 bases). CDR1 and CDR2 from the germline V gene are SGDLS and YYNGEE. Deletions cut 0 bases from V and 4 bases from J, with 7 bases between. There are 14 residues in the CDR3. CDR3 nucleotide sequence: TGTGCCAGCAGCGTAGGACAGGTTAATGAAAAACTGTTTTTT. Amino acid sequence: CASSVGQVNEKLFF. Supplemented by reference TRBV9 and TRBJ1-4, the full variable domain reads DSGVTQTPKHLITATGQRVTLRCSPRSGDLSVYWYQQSLDQGLQFLIQYYNGEERAKGNILERFSAQQFPDLHSELNLSSLELGDSALYFCASSVGQVNEKLFFGSGTQLSVL.